Given below is one TCR beta chain in context. The missing CDR3 end, 3 residues past where the read stops, is filled in from the germline J gene. Trimming at V came to 4 bases and at J to 3 bases, leaving 9 bases not matched to a gene. Per the germline V gene, CDR1 is SGHRS and CDR2 is YFSETQ. The CDR3 is made up of 16 amino acids. The sample belongs to a study of T cells in women clearing cervical HPV infection. TCRdb's table, derived via immunoSEQ multiplex PCR, lists solely in-frame clones and lacks some. The table lists more than 30,000 clones. The chain couples TRBV5-1 to TRBJ2-1; TRBD1 matches at 8 bases. The sequence was obtained from a woman aged 18 to 75 with a cervical HPV16 infection that either progressed to CIN3+ or cleared (not recorded which). The source material was blood buffy coat. The CDR3 loop is CASSPPMDRVYNEQFF. Incomplete CDR3 DNA: TGCGCCAGCAGCCCACCGATGGACAGGGTCTACAATGAG.